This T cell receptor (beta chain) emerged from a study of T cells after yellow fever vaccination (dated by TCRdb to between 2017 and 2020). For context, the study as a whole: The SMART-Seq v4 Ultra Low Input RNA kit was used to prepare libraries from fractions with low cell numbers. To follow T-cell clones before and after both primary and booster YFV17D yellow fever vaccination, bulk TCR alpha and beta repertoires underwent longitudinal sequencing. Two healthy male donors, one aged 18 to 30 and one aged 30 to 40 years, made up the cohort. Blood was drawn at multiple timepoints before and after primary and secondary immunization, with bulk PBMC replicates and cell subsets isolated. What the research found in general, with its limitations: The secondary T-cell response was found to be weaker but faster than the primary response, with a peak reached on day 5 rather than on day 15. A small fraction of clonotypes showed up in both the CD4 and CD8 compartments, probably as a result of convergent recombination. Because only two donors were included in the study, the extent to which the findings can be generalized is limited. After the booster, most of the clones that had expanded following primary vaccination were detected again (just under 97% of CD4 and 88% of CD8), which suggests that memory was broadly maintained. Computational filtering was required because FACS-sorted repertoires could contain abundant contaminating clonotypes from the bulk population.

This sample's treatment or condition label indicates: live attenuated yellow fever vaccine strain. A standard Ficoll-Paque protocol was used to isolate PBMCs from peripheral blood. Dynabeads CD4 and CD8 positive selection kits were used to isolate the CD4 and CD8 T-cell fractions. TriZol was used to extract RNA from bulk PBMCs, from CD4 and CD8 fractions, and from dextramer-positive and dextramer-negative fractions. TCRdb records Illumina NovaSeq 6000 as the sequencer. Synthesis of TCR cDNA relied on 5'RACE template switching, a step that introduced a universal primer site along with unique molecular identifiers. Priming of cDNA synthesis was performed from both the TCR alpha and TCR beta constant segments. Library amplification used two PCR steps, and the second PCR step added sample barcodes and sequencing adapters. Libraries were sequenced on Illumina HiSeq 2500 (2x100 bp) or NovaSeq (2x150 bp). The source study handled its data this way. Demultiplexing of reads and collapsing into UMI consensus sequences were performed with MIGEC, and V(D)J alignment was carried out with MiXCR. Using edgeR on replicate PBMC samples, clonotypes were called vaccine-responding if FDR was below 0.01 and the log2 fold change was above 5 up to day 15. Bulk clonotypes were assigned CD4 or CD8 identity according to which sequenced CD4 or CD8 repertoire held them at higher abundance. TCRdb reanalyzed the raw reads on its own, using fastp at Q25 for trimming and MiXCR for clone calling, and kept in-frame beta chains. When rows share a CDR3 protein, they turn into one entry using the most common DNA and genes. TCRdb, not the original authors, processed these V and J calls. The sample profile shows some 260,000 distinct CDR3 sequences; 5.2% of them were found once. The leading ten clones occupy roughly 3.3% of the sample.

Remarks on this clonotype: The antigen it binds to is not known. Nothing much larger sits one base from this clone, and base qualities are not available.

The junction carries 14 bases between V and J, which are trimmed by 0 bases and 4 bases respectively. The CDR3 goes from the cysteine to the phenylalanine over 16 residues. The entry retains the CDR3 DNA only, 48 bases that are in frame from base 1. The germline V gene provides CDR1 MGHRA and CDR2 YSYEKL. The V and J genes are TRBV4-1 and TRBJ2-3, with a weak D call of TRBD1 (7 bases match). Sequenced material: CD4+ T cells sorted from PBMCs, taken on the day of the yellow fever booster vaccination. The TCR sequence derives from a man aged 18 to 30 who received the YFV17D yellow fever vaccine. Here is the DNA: TGCGCCAGCAGCCAAGATGTCCCCAGGGGGGCAGATACGCAGTATTTT. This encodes CASSQDVPRGADTQYF.